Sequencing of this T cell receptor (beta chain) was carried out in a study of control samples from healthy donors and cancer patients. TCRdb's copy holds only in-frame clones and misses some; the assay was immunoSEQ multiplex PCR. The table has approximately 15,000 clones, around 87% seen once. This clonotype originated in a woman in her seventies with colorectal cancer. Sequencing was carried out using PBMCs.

CDR3 loop: CASSGQVGNQPQHF. The CDR3 coding sequence is TGTGCCAGCAGTGGACAGGTGGGAAATCAGCCCCAGCATTTT. The J gene is TRBJ1-5, the V gene TRBV6-6; 7 bases are shared with TRBD1. The CDR3 consists of 14 residues. Germline lookup yields CDR1 MNHNY and CDR2 SVGAGI (reference sequence). J gave up 4 bases and V 5 bases, and 5 bases lay outside the gene matches.